The present entry profiles one T cell receptor beta chain with its context. Its antigen is currently not known. No per-base quality is available; no much larger clone lies one base away. TCRbeta CDR3 regions were amplified from genomic DNA by means of the immunoSEQ Assay, a bias-controlled multiplex PCR. Concerning the study's data processing: Within the assay, amplification of reference gene primers was used to estimate how many nucleated cells each sample contained. To quantify the absolute abundance of each unique TCRbeta CDR3 rearrangement, sequence reads were collapsed and filtered. For each sample, productive Simpson clonality was calculated by taking the square root of Simpson's diversity index across productive rearrangements. Sourced from immuneACCESS, this table was stored by TCRdb with only in-frame sequences that have V and J called. A share of the clones is absent; for the studies checked, an unresolved V gene accounts for under half, and the remainder has no known explanation. V and J calls and clone size come straight from that table; D and trimming were deduced from the DNA. The sample includes approximately 220,000 clones, with 70% to 90% observed a single time. The ten largest clones represent around 4% of the sample.

The data originate from a study of blood T cell repertoires in COVID-19 (dated by TCRdb to about 2020). Background for the entire study: Collaborator samples came from the United States, Italy and Spain and covered acute and convalescent phases of COVID-19. The material from the prospective study consisted of cDNA or gDNA derived from T cells, B-cell-depleted T cells, or PBMCs. Subjects who had been exposed to COVID-19, were actively infected with it, or had recovered from it provided the deeply sampled blood TCRbeta repertoires that made up the dataset. The repertoires were released in a freely available public database intended as a resource for research on the immune response to SARS-CoV-2. The samples were drawn from the first 160 participants of the ongoing ImmuneRACE study and from 1,254 subjects provided by 6 global collaborators. Sample metadata almost always included a de-identified subject ID, COVID-19 status, age in years and sex. Where available, HLA class I and class II types were taken from metadata supplied by the sample provider and were not determined by assay-based typing. The paper as a whole reports these results and caveats: How much clinical and demographic metadata was included differed by source and by participant, and the metadata was provided uncurated.

Participants in the prospective study were enrolled through a virtual design, were aged roughly 18 to 90 years, and lived in 24 United States geographic areas. In the prospective study, participants were assigned to cohorts based on the clinical history participants reported in a screening survey and a study questionnaire. Mobile phlebotomists in the prospective study collected whole blood, serum and a nasopharyngeal or oropharyngeal swab from every participant. Participants in the prospective study had the option to provide additional blood draws and questionnaires over a roughly 2-month period. Blood samples from the prospective study were shipped frozen or at room temperature prior to DNA extraction. Sequenced material: PBMCs or T cells enriched from blood (not recorded which). The receptor was isolated from a woman in her 40s with acute COVID-19.

The CDR3 sequence is CASSSGLAYEQYF. The bases are TGTGCCAGCAGCTCGGGACTGGCGTACGAGCAGTACTTC. The chain couples TRBV7-6 to TRBJ2-7; TRBD2 could be the D gene, as 6 bases match. Taken from the germline V gene, the CDR1 and CDR2 loops are SGHVS and FNYEAQ. V and J lose 4 bases and 4 bases, and a span of 11 bases separates them. Taken from cysteine to phenylalanine, the CDR3 has 13 residues. Left in the record is the CDR3 DNA by itself, 39 bases read in frame from the first base.